This T cell receptor (beta chain) was obtained from a study of OX40 agonist ivuxolimab in advanced cancers. The table came from immunoSEQ multiplex PCR; TCRdb's copy has only in-frame clones and leaves some out. The table shows some 68,000 clones, with around nine tenths occurring only once. The CDR3 covers 15 residues. Germline lookup yields CDR1 SGHRS and CDR2 YFSETQ. V shed 0 bases and J 6 bases; nucleotides not matched to a gene: 6. The chain employs TRBV5-1 and TRBJ1-5; 7 bases are a match to TRBD1. The clonotype comes from an adult with an advanced solid tumor such as melanoma, head and neck, liver or kidney cancer. Material: CD4+ or CD8+ T cells sorted from blood, obtained in a trial of the OX40 agonist ivuxolimab. The CDR3 nucleotides read TGCGCCAGCAGCTTGGGGCAGGGGGTAGGTCAGCCCCAGCATTTT. The encoded protein is CASSLGQGVGQPQHF.